This passage covers 8 T cell receptor beta chains from one sample sequenced in a study of technical replicates of blood from several donors. Here immunoSEQ multiplex PCR was the method, and the copy in TCRdb shows in-frame clones only, minus some. Of tens of thousands of clones listed, about 86% are singletons. Sample: PBMCs. All receptors come from a human donor in good health. Some clones in this sample may be carry-over from other donors' samples.

A note on this clone: Its ends do not fully match the called genes, so a read error is possible. This sequence joins TRBV5-1 and TRBJ1-1; TRBD1 agrees at 9 bases. The length of the CDR3 is 15 residues. Germline-derived CDR1 and CDR2 are SGHRS and YFSETQ. The CDR3 loop reads CASSLGTGTNTEAFF. The CDR3 region has the DNA TGCGCCAGCAGTTTGGGGACAGGGACGAACACTGAAGCTTTCTTT.

V and J are TRBV25-1 and TRBJ2-5; D is perhaps TRBD1 (6 bases). This CDR3 has 14 residues. Germline values: CDR1 MGHDK, CDR2 SYGVNS. Trimming removed 10 bases at V and 5 bases at J, with 20 bases between. The CDR3 is CATRAAGARETQYF. The CDR3 nucleotides read TGTGCCACCCGGGCGGCAGGGGCGCGGGAGACCCAGTACTTC.

This clone showed up just once. The rearrangement uses TRBV6-1 and TRBJ2-2, with no clear D. The germline gives CDR1 MNHNS, CDR2 SASEGT. V was cut by 6 bases and J by 1 base, with 6 bases left in between. There are 13 residues in the CDR3. CDR3 coding DNA: TGTGCCAGCAGGTTAGAGAACACCGGGGAGCTGTTTTTT. Its translation is CASRLENTGELFF.

This clone was seen more than once but under ten times. The chain links TRBV7-9 to TRBJ2-7; TRBD1 is a possible D gene (6 bases). The germline V gene encodes CDR1 SEHNR and CDR2 FQNEAQ (reference sequence). Trimming left V 5 bases short and J 1 base short, with 9 bases between. The CDR3 sequence is 13 residues long. This CDR3 is CASSGGRSYEQYF. Written as DNA, the CDR3 is TGTGCCAGCAGCGGGGGCAGGTCCTACGAGCAGTACTTC.

J is TRBJ1-4 and V is TRBV4-2, with D perhaps matching TRBD1 (5 bases). Trimming left V 2 bases short and J 5 bases short, with 12 bases between. This CDR3 is built from 15 residues. Per the germline V gene, CDR1 is LGHNA and CDR2 is YNFKEQ. The CDR3 region is CASSQQGKGNEKLFF. The CDR3 nucleotides are TGTGCCAGCAGCCAACAGGGCAAAGGGAATGAAAAACTGTTTTTT.

The CDR3 sequence is CASSLFRGQNYEQYF. The CDR3 DNA follows: TGCGCCAGCAGCCTCTTTAGAGGTCAGAACTACGAGCAGTACTTC. The J gene is TRBJ2-7, the V gene TRBV4-1, with D unresolved. The CDR3 totals 15 residues. The germline V gene encodes CDR1 MGHRA and CDR2 YSYEKL. Deletions cut 4 bases from V and 3 bases from J, with 16 bases between.

The chain employs TRBV6-1 and TRBJ1-2; 9 nucleotides agree with TRBD1. The CDR3 is 13 residues long. Germline CDR1 is MNHNS and CDR2 is SASEGT. V trimming: 7 bases; J trimming: 8 bases; junction bases outside the gene matches: 8. Here the CDR3 reads CASITGGSGGYTF. The CDR3 DNA is TGTGCCAGCATCACAGGGGGCTCGGGCGGCTACACCTTC.

The V gene is TRBV7-2, the J gene TRBJ2-1; 11 bases are shared with TRBD2. The CDR3 is 15 residues long. V shed 6 bases and J 3 bases; nucleotides not matched to a gene: 4. Germline CDR1 reads SGHTA; CDR2 reads FQGNSA. The chain's CDR3 is CASRPGTSGYNEQFF. CDR3 bases: TGTGCCAGCAGACCCGGGACTAGCGGCTACAATGAGCAGTTCTTC.